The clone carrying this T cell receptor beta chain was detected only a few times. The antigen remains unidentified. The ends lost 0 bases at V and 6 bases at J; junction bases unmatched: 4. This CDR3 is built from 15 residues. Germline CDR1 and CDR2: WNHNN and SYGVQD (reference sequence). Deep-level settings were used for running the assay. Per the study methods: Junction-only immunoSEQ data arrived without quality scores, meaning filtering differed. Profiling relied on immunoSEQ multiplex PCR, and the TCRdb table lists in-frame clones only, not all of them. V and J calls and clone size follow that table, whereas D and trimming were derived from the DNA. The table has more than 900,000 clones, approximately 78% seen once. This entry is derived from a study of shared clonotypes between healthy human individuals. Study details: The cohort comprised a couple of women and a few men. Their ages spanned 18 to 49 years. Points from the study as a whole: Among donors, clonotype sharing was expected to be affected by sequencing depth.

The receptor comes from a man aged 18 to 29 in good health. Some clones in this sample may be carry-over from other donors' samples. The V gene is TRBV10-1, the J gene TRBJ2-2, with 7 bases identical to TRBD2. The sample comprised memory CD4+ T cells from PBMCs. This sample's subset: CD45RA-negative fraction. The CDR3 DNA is TGCGCCAGCAGTGAGTCGACTAGCTGGGCCGGGGAGCTGTTTTTT. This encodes CASSESTSWAGELFF.